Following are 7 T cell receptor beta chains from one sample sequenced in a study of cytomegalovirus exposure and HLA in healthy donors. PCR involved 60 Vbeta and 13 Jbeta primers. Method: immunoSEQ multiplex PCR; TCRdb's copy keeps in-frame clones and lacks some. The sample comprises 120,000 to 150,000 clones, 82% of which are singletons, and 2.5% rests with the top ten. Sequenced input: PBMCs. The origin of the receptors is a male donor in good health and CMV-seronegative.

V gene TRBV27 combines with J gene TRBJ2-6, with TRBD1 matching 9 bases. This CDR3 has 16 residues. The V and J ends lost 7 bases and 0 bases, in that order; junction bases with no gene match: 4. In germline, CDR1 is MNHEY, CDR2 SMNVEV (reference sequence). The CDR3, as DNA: TGTGCCAGCATGGGACAGGGATCCTCTGGGGCCAACGTCCTGACTTTC. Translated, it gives CASMGQGSSGANVLTF.

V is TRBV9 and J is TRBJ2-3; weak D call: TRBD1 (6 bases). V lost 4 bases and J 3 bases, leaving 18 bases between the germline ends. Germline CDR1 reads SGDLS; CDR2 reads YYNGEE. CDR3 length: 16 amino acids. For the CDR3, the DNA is TGTGCCAGCAGCCCCCGACAGGATAGGGGAACAGATACGCAGTATTTT. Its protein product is CASSPRQDRGTDTQYF.

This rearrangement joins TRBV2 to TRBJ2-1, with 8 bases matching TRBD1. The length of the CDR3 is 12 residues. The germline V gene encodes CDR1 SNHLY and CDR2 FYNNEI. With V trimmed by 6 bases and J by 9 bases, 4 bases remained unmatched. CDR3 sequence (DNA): TGTGCCAGCAGGGGGACAGGCACTGAGCAGTTCTTC. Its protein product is CASRGTGTEQFF.

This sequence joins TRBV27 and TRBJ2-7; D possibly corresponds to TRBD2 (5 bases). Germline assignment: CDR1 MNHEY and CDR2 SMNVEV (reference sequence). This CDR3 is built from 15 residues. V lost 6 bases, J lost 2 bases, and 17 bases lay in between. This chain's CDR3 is CASSLLPGNAYEQYF. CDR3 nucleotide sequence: TGTGCCAGCAGCTTACTCCCGGGGAACGCCTACGAGCAGTACTTC.

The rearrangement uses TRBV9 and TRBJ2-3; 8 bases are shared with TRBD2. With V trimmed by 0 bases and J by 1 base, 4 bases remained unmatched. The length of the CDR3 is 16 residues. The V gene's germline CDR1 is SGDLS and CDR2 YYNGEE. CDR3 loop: CASSVGDSGGTDTQYF. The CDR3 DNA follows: TGTGCCAGCAGCGTAGGAGATAGCGGGGGCACAGATACGCAGTATTTT. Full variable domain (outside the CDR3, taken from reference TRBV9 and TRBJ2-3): DSGVTQTPKHLITATGQRVTLRCSPRSGDLSVYWYQQSLDQGLQFLIQYYNGEERAKGNILERFSAQQFPDLHSELNLSSLELGDSALYFCASSVGDSGGTDTQYFGPGTRLTVL.

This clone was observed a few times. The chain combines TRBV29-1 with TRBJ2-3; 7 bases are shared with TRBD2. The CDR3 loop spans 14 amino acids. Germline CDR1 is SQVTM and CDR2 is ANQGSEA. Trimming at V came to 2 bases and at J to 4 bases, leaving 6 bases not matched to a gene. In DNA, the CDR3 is TGCAGCGTTGAATTTTCTAGCGGACCAGATACGCAGTATTTT. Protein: CSVEFSSGPDTQYF.

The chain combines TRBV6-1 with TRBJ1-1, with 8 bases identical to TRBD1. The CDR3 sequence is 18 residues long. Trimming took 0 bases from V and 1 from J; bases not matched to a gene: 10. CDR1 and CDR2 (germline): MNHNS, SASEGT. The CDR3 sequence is CASSEALYRGIRNTEAFF. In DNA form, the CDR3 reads TGTGCCAGCAGTGAAGCCCTATACAGGGGGATACGGAACACTGAAGCTTTCTTT.